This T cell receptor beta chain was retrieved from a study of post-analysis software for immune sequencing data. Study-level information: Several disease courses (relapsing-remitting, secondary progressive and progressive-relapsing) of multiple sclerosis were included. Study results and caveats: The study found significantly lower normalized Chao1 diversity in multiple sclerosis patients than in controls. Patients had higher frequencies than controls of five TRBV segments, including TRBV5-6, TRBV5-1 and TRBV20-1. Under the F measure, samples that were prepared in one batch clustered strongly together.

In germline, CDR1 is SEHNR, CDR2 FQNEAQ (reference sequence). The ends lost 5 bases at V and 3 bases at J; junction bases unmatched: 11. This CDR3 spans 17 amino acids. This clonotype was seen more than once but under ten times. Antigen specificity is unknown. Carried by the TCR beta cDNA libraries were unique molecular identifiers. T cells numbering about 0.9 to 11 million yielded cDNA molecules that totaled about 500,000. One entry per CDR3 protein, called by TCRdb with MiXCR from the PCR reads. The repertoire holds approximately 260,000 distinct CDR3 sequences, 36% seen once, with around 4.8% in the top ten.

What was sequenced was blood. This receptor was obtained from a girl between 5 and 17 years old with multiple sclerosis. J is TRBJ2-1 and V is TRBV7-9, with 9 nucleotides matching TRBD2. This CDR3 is CASSPRVAGVNYNEQFF. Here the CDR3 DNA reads TGTGCCAGCAGCCCGAGGGTAGCGGGAGTCAACTACAATGAGCAGTTCTTC.